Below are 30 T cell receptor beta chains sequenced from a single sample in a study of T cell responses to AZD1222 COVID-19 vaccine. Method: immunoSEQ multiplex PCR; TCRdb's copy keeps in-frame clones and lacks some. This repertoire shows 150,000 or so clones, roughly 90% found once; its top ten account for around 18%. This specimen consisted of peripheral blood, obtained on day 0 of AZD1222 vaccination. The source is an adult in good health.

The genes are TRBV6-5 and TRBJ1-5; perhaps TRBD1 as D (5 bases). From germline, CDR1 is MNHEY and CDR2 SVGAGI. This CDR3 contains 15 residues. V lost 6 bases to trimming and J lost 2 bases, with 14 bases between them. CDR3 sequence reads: CASSSISTGNQPQHF. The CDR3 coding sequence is TGTGCCAGCAGCTCTATCTCGACAGGCAATCAGCCCCAGCATTTT.

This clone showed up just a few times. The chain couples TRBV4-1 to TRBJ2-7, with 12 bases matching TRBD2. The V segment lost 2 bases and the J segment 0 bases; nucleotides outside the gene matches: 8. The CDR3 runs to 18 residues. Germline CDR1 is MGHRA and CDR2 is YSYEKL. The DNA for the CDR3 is TGCGCCAGCAGCCAAAGAACTAGCGGGGGGCTCCGCTCCTACGAGCAGTACTTC. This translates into CASSQRTSGGLRSYEQYF.

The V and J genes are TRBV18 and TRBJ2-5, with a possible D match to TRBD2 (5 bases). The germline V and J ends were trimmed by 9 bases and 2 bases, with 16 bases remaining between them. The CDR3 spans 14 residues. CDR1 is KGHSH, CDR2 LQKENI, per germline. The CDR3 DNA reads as TGTGCCAGTTGCAAAACGCCGGGGCAAGAGACCCAGTACTTC. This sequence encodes CASCKTPGQETQYF.

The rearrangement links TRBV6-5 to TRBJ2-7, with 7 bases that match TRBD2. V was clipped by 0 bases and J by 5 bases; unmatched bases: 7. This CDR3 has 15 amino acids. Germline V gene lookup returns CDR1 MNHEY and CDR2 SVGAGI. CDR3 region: CASSYSPGRSNEQYF. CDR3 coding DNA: TGTGCCAGCAGTTACTCCCCCGGGAGGAGTAACGAGCAGTACTTC.

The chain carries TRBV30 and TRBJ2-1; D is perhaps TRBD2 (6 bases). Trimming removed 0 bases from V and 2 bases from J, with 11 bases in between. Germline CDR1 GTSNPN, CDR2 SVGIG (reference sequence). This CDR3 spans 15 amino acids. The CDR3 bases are TGTGCCTGGAGTGTTGCGGGAATAGCCTACAATGAGCAGTTCTTC. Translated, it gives CAWSVAGIAYNEQFF. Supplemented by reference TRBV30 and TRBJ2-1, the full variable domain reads SQTIHQWPATLVQPVGSPLSLECTVEGTSNPNLYWYRQAAGRGLQLLFYSVGIGQISSEVPQNLSASRPQDRQFILSSKKLLLSDSGFYLCAWSVAGIAYNEQFFGPGTRLTVL.

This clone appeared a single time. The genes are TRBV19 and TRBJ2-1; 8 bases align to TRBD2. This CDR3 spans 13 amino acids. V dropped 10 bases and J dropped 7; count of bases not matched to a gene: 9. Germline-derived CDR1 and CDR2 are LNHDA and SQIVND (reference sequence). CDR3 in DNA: TGTGCCATTGGGACTAGTGGCCGGAATGAGCAGTTCTTC. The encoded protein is CAIGTSGRNEQFF.

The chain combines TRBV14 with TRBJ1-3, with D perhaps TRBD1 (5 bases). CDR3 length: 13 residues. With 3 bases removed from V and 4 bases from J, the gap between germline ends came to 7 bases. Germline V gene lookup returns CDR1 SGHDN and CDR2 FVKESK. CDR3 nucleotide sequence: TGTGCCAGCAGCCAGGGGCTCGGAAACACCATATATTTT. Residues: CASSQGLGNTIYF.

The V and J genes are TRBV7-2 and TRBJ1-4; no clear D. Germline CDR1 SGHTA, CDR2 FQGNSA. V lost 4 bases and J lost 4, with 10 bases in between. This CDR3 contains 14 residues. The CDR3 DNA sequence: TGTGCCAGCAGCTCCCAGTTTTTTAATGAAAAACTGTTTTTT. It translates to CASSSQFFNEKLFF.

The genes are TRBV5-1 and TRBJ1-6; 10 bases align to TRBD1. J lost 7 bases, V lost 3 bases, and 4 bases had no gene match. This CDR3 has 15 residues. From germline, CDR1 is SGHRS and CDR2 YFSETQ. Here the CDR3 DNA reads TGCGCCAGCAGCTGGGGACAGGGGTCGAATTCACCCCTCCACTTT. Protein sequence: CASSWGQGSNSPLHF.

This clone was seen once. CDR3 amino acids: CASSGRQGADSPLHF. The CDR3 DNA follows: TGTGCCAGCAGCGGTCGACAGGGGGCGGATTCACCCCTCCACTTT. The V gene is TRBV9, the J gene TRBJ1-6; 10 bases match TRBD1. Germline V gene sequence: CDR1 SGDLS, CDR2 YYNGEE. The trim removed 3 bases at V and 8 bases at J, leaving 5 bases unmatched. The CDR3 is made up of 15 amino acids.

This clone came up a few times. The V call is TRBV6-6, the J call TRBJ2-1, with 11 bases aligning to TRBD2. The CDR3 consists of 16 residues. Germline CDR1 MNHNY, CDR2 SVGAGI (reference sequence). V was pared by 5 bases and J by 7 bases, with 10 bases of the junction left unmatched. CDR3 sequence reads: CASSRISGRGGNEQFF. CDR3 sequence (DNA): TGTGCCAGCAGTCGAATTAGCGGGAGGGGGGGGAATGAGCAGTTCTTC.

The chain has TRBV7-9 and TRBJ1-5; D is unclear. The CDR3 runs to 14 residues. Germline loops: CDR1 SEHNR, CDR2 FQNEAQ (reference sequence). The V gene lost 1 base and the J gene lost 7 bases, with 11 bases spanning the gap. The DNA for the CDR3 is TGTGCCAGCAGCTTAGTCGAGGCTGGGCAGCCCCAGCATTTT. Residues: CASSLVEAGQPQHF.

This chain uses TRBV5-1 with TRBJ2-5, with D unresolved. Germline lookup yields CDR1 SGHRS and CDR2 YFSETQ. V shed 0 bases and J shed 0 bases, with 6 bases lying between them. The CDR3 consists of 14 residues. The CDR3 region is CASSLGRNQETQYF. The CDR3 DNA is TGCGCCAGCAGCTTGGGCAGAAACCAAGAGACCCAGTACTTC.

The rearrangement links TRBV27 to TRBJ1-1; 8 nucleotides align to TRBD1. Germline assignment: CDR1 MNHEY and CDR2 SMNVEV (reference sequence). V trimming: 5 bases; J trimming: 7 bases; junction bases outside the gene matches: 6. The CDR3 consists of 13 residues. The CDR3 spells CASSQGATVEAFF. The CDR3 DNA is TGTGCCAGCAGTCAGGGGGCTACGGTTGAAGCTTTCTTT.

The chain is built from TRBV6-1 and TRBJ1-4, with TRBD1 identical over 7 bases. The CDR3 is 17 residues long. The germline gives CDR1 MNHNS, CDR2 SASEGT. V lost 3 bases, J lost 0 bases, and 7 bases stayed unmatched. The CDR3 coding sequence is TGTGCCAGCAGTGACCCAGGACAGGCCGCAACTAATGAAAAACTGTTTTTT. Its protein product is CASSDPGQAATNEKLFF.

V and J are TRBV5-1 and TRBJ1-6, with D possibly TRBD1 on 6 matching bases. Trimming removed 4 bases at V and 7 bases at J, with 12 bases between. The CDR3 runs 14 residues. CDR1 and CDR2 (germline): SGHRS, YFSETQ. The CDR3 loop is CASSPGQNNSPLHF. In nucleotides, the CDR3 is TGCGCCAGCAGCCCAGGACAGAACAATTCACCCCTCCACTTT.

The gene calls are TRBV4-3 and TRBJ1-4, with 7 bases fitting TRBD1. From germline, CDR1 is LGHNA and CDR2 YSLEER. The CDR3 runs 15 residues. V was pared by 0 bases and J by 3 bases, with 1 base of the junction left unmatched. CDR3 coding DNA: TGCGCCAGCAGCCAAGAGGGACAGCCTAATGAAAAACTGTTTTTT. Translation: CASSQEGQPNEKLFF.

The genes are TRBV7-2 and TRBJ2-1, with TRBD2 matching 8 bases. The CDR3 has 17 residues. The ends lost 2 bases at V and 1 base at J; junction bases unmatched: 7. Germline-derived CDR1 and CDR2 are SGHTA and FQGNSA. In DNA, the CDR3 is TGTGCCAGCAGCTTACGTCCCGGGAGGGGGTCCTACAATGAGCAGTTCTTC. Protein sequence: CASSLRPGRGSYNEQFF.

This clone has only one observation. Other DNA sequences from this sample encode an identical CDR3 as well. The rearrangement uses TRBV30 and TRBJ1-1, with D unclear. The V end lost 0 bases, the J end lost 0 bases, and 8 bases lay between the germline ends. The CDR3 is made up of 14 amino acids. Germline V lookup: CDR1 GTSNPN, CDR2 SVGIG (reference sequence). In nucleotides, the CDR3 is TGTGCCTGGAGTGTACTGGGTTTGAACACTGAAGCTTTCTTT. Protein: CAWSVLGLNTEAFF.

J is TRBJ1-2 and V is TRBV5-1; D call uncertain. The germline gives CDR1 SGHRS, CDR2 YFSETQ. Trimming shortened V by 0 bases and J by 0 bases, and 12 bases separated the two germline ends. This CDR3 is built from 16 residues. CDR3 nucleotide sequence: TGCGCCAGCAGCTTGGTATCCGGGGAAGCTAACTATGGCTACACCTTC. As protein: CASSLVSGEANYGYTF.

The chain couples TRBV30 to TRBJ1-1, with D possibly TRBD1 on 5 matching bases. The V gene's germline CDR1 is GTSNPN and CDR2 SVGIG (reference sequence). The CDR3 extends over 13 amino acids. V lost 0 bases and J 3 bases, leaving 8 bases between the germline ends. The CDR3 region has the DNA TGTGCCTGGAGTGTCCAGGGTCACACTGAAGCTTTCTTT. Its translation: CAWSVQGHTEAFF.

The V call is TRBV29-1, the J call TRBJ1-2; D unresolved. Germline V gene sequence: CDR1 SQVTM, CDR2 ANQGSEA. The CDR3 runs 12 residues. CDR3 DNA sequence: TGCAGTGCGGGCAGAACTAACTATGGCTACACCTTC. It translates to CSAGRTNYGYTF.

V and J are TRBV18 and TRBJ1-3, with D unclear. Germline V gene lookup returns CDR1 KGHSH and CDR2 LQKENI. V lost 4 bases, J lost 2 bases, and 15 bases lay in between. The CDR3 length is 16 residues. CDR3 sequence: CASSLRGSPAGNTIYF. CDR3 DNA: TGTGCCAGCTCACTCCGAGGTAGTCCCGCTGGAAACACCATATATTTT.

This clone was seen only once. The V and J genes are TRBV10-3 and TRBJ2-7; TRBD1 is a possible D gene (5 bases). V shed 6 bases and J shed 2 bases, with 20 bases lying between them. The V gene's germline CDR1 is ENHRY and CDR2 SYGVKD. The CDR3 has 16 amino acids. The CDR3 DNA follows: TGTGCCATCAGCAGCTTCATCAGGGTACCTACCTACGAGCAGTACTTC. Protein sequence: CAISSFIRVPTYEQYF.

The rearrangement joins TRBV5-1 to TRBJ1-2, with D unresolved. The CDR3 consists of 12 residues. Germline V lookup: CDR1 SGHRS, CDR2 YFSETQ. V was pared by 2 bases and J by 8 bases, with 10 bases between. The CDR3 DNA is TGCGCCAGCAGCTTCCCCGGGCGCGGCTACACCTTC. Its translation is CASSFPGRGYTF.

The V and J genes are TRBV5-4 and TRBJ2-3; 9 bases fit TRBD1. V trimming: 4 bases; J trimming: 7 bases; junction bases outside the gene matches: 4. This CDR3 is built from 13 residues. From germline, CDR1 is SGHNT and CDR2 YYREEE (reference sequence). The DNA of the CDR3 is TGTGCCAGCAGCCAGGACAGGGGCTATACGCAGTATTTT. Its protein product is CASSQDRGYTQYF.

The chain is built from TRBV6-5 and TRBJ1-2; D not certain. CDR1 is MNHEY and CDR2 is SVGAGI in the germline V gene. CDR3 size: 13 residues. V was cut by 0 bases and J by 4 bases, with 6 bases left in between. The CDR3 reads CASSYSAPYGYTF. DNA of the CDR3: TGTGCCAGCAGTTACTCGGCCCCCTATGGCTACACCTTC.

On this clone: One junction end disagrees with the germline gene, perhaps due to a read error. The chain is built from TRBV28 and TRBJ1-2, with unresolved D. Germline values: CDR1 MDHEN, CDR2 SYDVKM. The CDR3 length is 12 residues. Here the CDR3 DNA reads TGTGCCAGCAGCGCTTCGAGGGAGCATTTACCCTTC. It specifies CASSASREHLPF.

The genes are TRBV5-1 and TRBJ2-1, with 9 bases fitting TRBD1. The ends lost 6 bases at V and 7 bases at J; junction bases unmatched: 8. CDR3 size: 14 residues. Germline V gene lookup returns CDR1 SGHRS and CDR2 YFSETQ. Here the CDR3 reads CASKTGGAGNEQFF. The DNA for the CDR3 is TGCGCCAGCAAAACAGGGGGCGCGGGAAATGAGCAGTTCTTC.

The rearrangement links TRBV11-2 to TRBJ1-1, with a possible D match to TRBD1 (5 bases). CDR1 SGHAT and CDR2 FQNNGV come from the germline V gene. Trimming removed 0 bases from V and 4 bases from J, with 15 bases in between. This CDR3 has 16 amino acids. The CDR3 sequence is CASSLDGPGAGTEAFF. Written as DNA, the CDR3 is TGTGCCAGCAGCTTAGACGGACCTGGGGCTGGCACTGAAGCTTTCTTT.